The 20 T cell receptor beta chains given below trace back to one sample, sequenced in a study of cytomegalovirus exposure and HLA in healthy donors. The PCR made use of 60 Vbeta and 13 Jbeta primers. Sequencing was performed with immunoSEQ multiplex PCR; in TCRdb, only in-frame clones are kept and a portion is missing. This sample's clone table lists about 59,000 clones. Source material: PBMCs. The receptors originated from a man aged 30-40 years in good health and CMV-seropositive.

The chain combines TRBV10-2 with TRBJ2-5; 7 bases are a match to TRBD2. The length of the CDR3 is 13 residues. V lost 0 bases, J lost 5 bases, and 0 bases stayed unmatched. Per the germline V gene, CDR1 is WSHSY and CDR2 is SAAADI. The CDR3 here is CASSESGGETQYF. Written as DNA, the CDR3 is TGCGCCAGCAGTGAGTCGGGAGGGGAGACCCAGTACTTC.

J is TRBJ2-1 and V is TRBV6-1; 12 bases align to TRBD2. With V trimmed by 2 bases and J by 7 bases, 3 bases remained unmatched. Germline assignment: CDR1 MNHNS and CDR2 SASEGT. This CDR3 region has 15 residues. The CDR3 protein is CASSELAGGPNEQFF. The CDR3 coding sequence is TGTGCCAGCAGTGAACTAGCGGGAGGGCCTAATGAGCAGTTCTTC.

The chain carries TRBV12-5 and TRBJ2-7; TRBD2 might be the D (5 bases). The CDR3 is made up of 16 amino acids. CDR1 and CDR2 (germline): LGHNT, FRNRAP. V lost 0 bases and J lost 0, with 12 bases in between. The CDR3 coding sequence is TGTGCTAGTGGTTTGGTACTAGGCAAGAGCTCCTACGAGCAGTACTTC. Amino acids: CASGLVLGKSSYEQYF.

This chain links TRBV9 with TRBJ2-1, with D perhaps matching TRBD2 (5 bases). The CDR3 has 13 residues. Trimming pared 3 bases from V and 5 bases from J, leaving 9 bases between. Germline assignment: CDR1 SGDLS and CDR2 YYNGEE. The DNA for the CDR3 is TGTGCCAGCAGCGAAGGGAGCGACAATGAGCAGTTCTTC. As protein: CASSEGSDNEQFF.

This rearrangement joins TRBV30 to TRBJ2-2, with a possible D match to TRBD2 (5 bases). V lost 4 bases, J lost 7 bases, and 16 bases lay in between. The CDR3 covers 14 residues. Germline CDR1 GTSNPN, CDR2 SVGIG (reference sequence). The CDR3 DNA sequence: TGTGCCTGGACCGAGGGATCACTTCGCGGGGAGCTGTTTTTT. Protein sequence: CAWTEGSLRGELFF.

The V gene is TRBV7-9, the J gene TRBJ2-7; 7 bases are shared with TRBD2. The CDR3 totals 15 residues. Germline values: CDR1 SEHNR, CDR2 FQNEAQ (reference sequence). V lost 3 bases, J lost 2 bases, and 7 bases stayed unmatched. CDR3 loop: CASSFGRESAYEQYF. The CDR3 DNA reads as TGTGCCAGCAGCTTCGGGCGGGAGAGCGCCTACGAGCAGTACTTC.

This rearrangement joins TRBV9 to TRBJ2-2; D may be TRBD2 (6 bases). Germline assignment: CDR1 SGDLS and CDR2 YYNGEE. V was trimmed by 4 bases and J by 0 bases, leaving 22 bases between them. CDR3 length: 19 residues. The DNA for the CDR3 is TGTGCCAGCAGCTCTTCGCGTCTGAGGAGGGGTTCGAACACCGGGGAGCTGTTTTTT. Translation: CASSSSRLRRGSNTGELFF.

The chain carries TRBV5-5 and TRBJ2-7, with TRBD2 matching 14 bases. The germline V gene encodes CDR1 SGHKS and CDR2 YYEKEE (reference sequence). Trimming at V came to 4 bases and at J to 0 bases, leaving 6 bases not matched to a gene. This CDR3 spans 17 amino acids. The CDR3 coding sequence is TGTGCCAGCAGCGCCGGACTAGCGGGGGGTAGCTCCTACGAGCAGTACTTC. It specifies CASSAGLAGGSSYEQYF.

This chain uses TRBV13 with TRBJ1-3; 8 bases match TRBD1. The CDR3 length is 15 residues. Germline V CDR1 and CDR2: PRHDT, FYEKMQ (reference sequence). V lost 5 bases, J lost 0 bases, and 3 bases stayed unmatched. CDR3 protein: CASSPDRGSGNTIYF. DNA of the CDR3: TGTGCCAGCAGCCCAGACAGGGGCTCTGGAAACACCATATATTTT.

V gene TRBV6-1 combines with J gene TRBJ2-3; maybe TRBD2 (6 bases). Germline V gene lookup returns CDR1 MNHNS and CDR2 SASEGT. This CDR3 region has 16 residues. V lost 0 bases to trimming and J lost 1 base, with 11 bases between them. The CDR3 here is CASSEARGWGTDTQYF. The CDR3, as DNA: TGTGCCAGCAGTGAAGCGCGGGGATGGGGCACAGATACGCAGTATTTT.

The gene calls are TRBV5-1 and TRBJ2-3; TRBD1 might be the D (6 bases). CDR1 and CDR2 from the germline V gene are SGHRS and YFSETQ. The CDR3 is made up of 15 amino acids. Trimming shortened V by 3 bases and J by 0 bases, and 11 bases separated the two germline ends. CDR3 amino acids: CASSYRDTSTDTQYF. CDR3 DNA sequence: TGCGCCAGCAGCTACCGGGACACTAGCACAGATACGCAGTATTTT.

V is TRBV2 and J is TRBJ1-1; the match to TRBD1 covers 8 bases. The CDR3 runs to 13 residues. Germline CDR1 is SNHLY and CDR2 is FYNNEI. Trimming at V came to 8 bases and at J to 4 bases, leaving 6 bases not matched to a gene. Here the CDR3 reads CASGRTGPTEAFF. For the CDR3, the DNA is TGTGCCAGCGGTCGGACAGGGCCCACTGAAGCTTTCTTT.

J is TRBJ2-1 and V is TRBV4-2; 13 nucleotides agree with TRBD2. The CDR3 totals 19 residues. The V and J ends lost 2 bases and 4 bases, in that order; junction bases with no gene match: 11. Per the germline V gene, CDR1 is LGHNA and CDR2 is YNFKEQ. CDR3 sequence: CASSQKRGWTSGGYNEQFF. CDR3 DNA sequence: TGTGCCAGCAGCCAAAAGAGGGGGTGGACTAGCGGGGGTTACAATGAGCAGTTCTTC.

V is TRBV18 and J is TRBJ2-3, with a weak D call TRBD2 (6 bases). CDR1 is KGHSH, CDR2 LQKENI, per germline. The ends were cut back, 1 base at V and 6 bases at J, with 17 bases in the middle. This CDR3 contains 16 residues. DNA of the CDR3: TGTGCCAGCTCACCACTTCCTAGCGCAAGCGGGGATACGCAGTATTTT. Its translation: CASSPLPSASGDTQYF.

This sequence joins TRBV6-5 and TRBJ1-5; 7 bases fit TRBD1. The V segment lost 6 bases and the J segment 5 bases; nucleotides outside the gene matches: 4. This CDR3 comprises 13 residues. Germline V lookup: CDR1 MNHEY, CDR2 SVGAGI. CDR3: CASSSDRDQPQHF. The CDR3 DNA is TGTGCCAGCAGCTCCGACAGGGATCAGCCCCAGCATTTT.

The genes are TRBV6-5 and TRBJ2-7, with D unresolved. The germline V gene has CDR1 MNHEY and CDR2 SVGAGI. V lost 3 bases and J lost 3, with 9 bases in between. The CDR3 totals 13 residues. CDR3 protein: CASSYTRGYEQYF. CDR3 nucleotide sequence: TGTGCCAGCAGTTATACCCGCGGCTACGAGCAGTACTTC.

This chain uses TRBV5-1 with TRBJ2-3, with 10 bases matching TRBD1. J gave up 6 bases and V 3 bases, and 4 bases lay outside the gene matches. Germline CDR1 is SGHRS and CDR2 is YFSETQ. The CDR3 loop spans 14 amino acids. This CDR3 reads CASSSGTGDDTQYF. CDR3 in DNA: TGCGCCAGCAGCTCCGGGACAGGGGATGATACGCAGTATTTT.

In regard to this clone: Other DNA sequences within the sample encode an identical CDR3. The CDR3 DNA follows: TGTGCCAGCAGTTATGGGCAGACAAACTTCTACTATGGCTACACCTTC. Protein sequence: CASSYGQTNFYYGYTF. V gene TRBV6-5 combines with J gene TRBJ1-2; D ambiguous. The V and J ends lost 3 bases and 3 bases respectively, with 17 bases between them. This CDR3 comprises 16 residues. CDR1 is MNHEY, CDR2 SVGAGI, per germline.

The chain combines TRBV7-9 with TRBJ2-7, with TRBD2 identical over 11 bases. The V segment lost 5 bases and the J segment 5 bases; nucleotides outside the gene matches: 14. The CDR3 has 17 residues. Germline-derived CDR1 and CDR2 are SEHNR and FQNEAQ (reference sequence). The CDR3 protein is CASSGGVAGGPVDEQYF. The CDR3 DNA reads TGTGCCAGCAGCGGAGGGGTAGCGGGAGGGCCAGTCGACGAGCAGTACTTC.

The chain joins TRBV30 to TRBJ1-1; 8 bases fit TRBD1. The CDR3 contains 13 residues. Trimming removed 4 bases from V and 4 bases from J; junction bases left unmatched: 5. Per germline, CDR1 GTSNPN and CDR2 SVGIG (reference sequence). The CDR3 is CAWNRGKGTEAFF. DNA of the CDR3: TGTGCCTGGAACAGGGGGAAGGGCACTGAAGCTTTCTTT.